A selection of T cell receptor beta chains follows, all from one sample in a study of T cell responses to AZD1222 COVID-19 vaccine. Assay used: immunoSEQ multiplex PCR; TCRdb lists only in-frame clones, some missing. The sample records around 130,000 clones, 86% being singletons. Sequences were derived from peripheral blood, sampled on day 0 of AZD1222 vaccination. These receptors were taken from an adult in good health. Each CDR3 is given without its conserved first and last residue. D genes are given only for firm matches.

v_gene,d_gene,CDR3aa
TRBV12-5,-,ASGSLTEAF
TRBV19,-,ASSITGPRNTEAF
TRBV13,-,ASSLQRETEAF
TRBV5-1,-,ASSLEQGGSSYNSPLH
TRBV5-1,-,ASSVGTPNTGELF
TRBV19,-,ASSIGFWSLRSGQPQH
TRBV19,-,ASSTSWITDTQY
TRBV11-3,TRBD1,ASSPRDRGPRSQPQH
TRBV7-2,TRBD2,ASSRGLAPASWDNEQF
TRBV13,-,ASSLRLKAEAF
TRBV24-1,TRBD1,ATGEDRPYEAF
TRBV19,-,ASARGYQYSSGNTIY
TRBV6-5,TRBD2,ASSYSNAGDNEQF
TRBV23-1,TRBD1,ASERPDRANQPQH
TRBV4-1,-,ASSQSTYNEQF
TRBV7-2,TRBD1,ASSPQGAGNQPQH
TRBV9,-,ASSVDQSSGLGGELF
TRBV28,-,ASSANEKLF
TRBV28,TRBD2,ASKLTSGSRTDTQY
TRBV7-9,-,ASSLMGANYGYT